One sample yielded the 28 T cell receptor beta chains listed below, sequenced in a study of T cell responses to AZD1222 COVID-19 vaccine. Measured with immunoSEQ multiplex PCR; TCRdb has only the in-frame clones, and not every one. In the table there are 150,000 to 200,000 clones, just over 85% of which are singletons. This sample comprised peripheral blood, obtained on day 0 of AZD1222 vaccination. The source of these receptors is an adult in good health.

The chain combines TRBV7-8 with TRBJ1-5, with D unclear. CDR1 and CDR2 (germline): SGHVS, FQNEAQ. Trimming stripped 6 bases from V and 0 bases from J, with 24 bases between. The CDR3 runs 19 residues. The CDR3 DNA follows: TGTGCCAGCAGATTCAAACCCTTGGCAGGTAACGTTAGCAATCAGCCCCAGCATTTT. Encoded protein: CASRFKPLAGNVSNQPQHF.

V is TRBV7-2 and J is TRBJ2-4, with D perhaps matching TRBD1 (6 bases). Trimming pared 1 base from V and 2 bases from J, leaving 21 bases between. CDR3 size: 19 residues. Germline V gene lookup returns CDR1 SGHTA and CDR2 FQGNSA. The CDR3 protein is CASSLGPPRVGQTKNIQYF. The CDR3 bases are TGTGCCAGCAGCTTAGGCCCCCCCCGAGTAGGACAGACCAAAAACATTCAGTACTTC. The entire variable domain, with the rest obtained from reference TRBV7-2 and TRBJ2-4, is as follows: GAGVSQSPSNKVTEKGKDVELRCDPISGHTALYWYRQSLGQGLEFLIYFQGNSAPDKSGLPSDRFSAERTGGSVSTLTIQRTQQEDSAVYLCASSLGPPRVGQTKNIQYFGAGTRLSVL.

The rearrangement joins TRBV5-1 to TRBJ2-7, with D perhaps TRBD1 (5 bases). The V gene lost 4 bases and the J gene lost 3 bases, with 8 bases spanning the gap. CDR1 and CDR2 from the germline V gene are SGHRS and YFSETQ. This CDR3 comprises 12 residues. CDR3 in amino acids: CASSGQGYEQYF. The CDR3 DNA reads TGCGCCAGCAGCGGGCAGGGCTACGAGCAGTACTTC.

The chain uses TRBV18 and TRBJ1-2; D unresolved. Germline CDR1 is KGHSH and CDR2 is LQKENI. V lost 3 bases to trimming and J lost 4 bases, with 12 bases between them. The CDR3 runs to 14 residues. The CDR3: CASSPLRETYGYTF. The CDR3 DNA reads as TGTGCCAGCTCACCCTTGCGGGAGACCTATGGCTACACCTTC. The variable domain in full, with the rest retrieved from reference TRBV18 and TRBJ1-2, is NAGVMQNPRHLVRRRGQEARLRCSPMKGHSHVYWYRQLPEEGLKFMVYLQKENIIDESGMPKERFSAEFPKEGPSILRIQQVVRGDSAAYFCASSPLRETYGYTFGSGTRLTVV.

This chain links TRBV5-6 with TRBJ1-3; D possibly corresponds to TRBD1 (6 bases). The CDR3 extends over 14 amino acids. V lost 4 bases and J lost 0, with 8 bases in between. From germline, CDR1 is SGHDT and CDR2 YYEEEE. CDR3 in amino acids: CASSPRGSGNTIYF. The CDR3 DNA reads as TGTGCCAGCAGCCCCAGGGGCTCTGGAAACACCATATATTTT.

The V and J genes are TRBV5-1 and TRBJ1-2, with no clear D. CDR3 size: 14 residues. CDR1 and CDR2 (germline): SGHRS, YFSETQ. V lost 2 bases and J lost 4, with 12 bases in between. This CDR3 is CASSFLGQAYGYTF. CDR3 in DNA: TGCGCCAGCAGCTTCCTAGGTCAAGCCTATGGCTACACCTTC.

The chain couples TRBV13 to TRBJ2-7; TRBD1 matches at 8 bases. This CDR3 is built from 13 residues. CDR1 and CDR2 from the germline V gene are PRHDT and FYEKMQ (reference sequence). V was clipped by 5 bases and J by 5 bases; unmatched bases: 5. CDR3 sequence: CASSPDRGHEQYF. CDR3 coding DNA: TGTGCCAGCAGCCCAGACAGGGGCCACGAGCAGTACTTC.

The genes are TRBV10-2 and TRBJ2-1; 7 nucleotides match TRBD1. CDR1 is WSHSY, CDR2 SAAADI, per germline. V shed 6 bases and J 6 bases; nucleotides not matched to a gene: 8. The CDR3 extends over 14 amino acids. The CDR3 DNA follows: TGCGCCAGCAGGAGGGGACAGATGGGCAATGAGCAGTTCTTC. It is translated as CASRRGQMGNEQFF.

The chain joins TRBV5-4 to TRBJ2-2, with 10 nucleotides matching TRBD1. The V gene's germline CDR1 is SGHNT and CDR2 YYREEE (reference sequence). CDR3 length equals 14 residues. Trimming removed 6 bases from V and 8 bases from J; junction bases left unmatched: 7. The CDR3 protein is CASNLGTGEGELFF. CDR3 DNA sequence: TGTGCCAGCAACCTCGGGACAGGGGAGGGGGAGCTGTTTTTT.

The rearrangement links TRBV19 to TRBJ2-5; D is ambiguous. The CDR3 has 13 residues. Per germline, CDR1 LNHDA and CDR2 SQIVND (reference sequence). V lost 1 base, J lost 2 bases, and 5 bases lay in between. The CDR3 DNA reads TGTGCCAGTAGTATAGTCCGACAAGAGACCCAGTACTTC. Amino acid sequence: CASSIVRQETQYF.

Comment on this clone: The same CDR3 is also encoded by other DNA sequences in this sample. CDR3 loop: CASSLGLAGGPYNEQFF. The CDR3 coding sequence is TGTGCCAGCAGCTTAGGGCTAGCGGGGGGGCCCTACAATGAGCAGTTCTTC. The genes are TRBV11-2 and TRBJ2-1; 12 bases line up with TRBD2. J was trimmed by 2 bases and V by 1 base; bases with no gene match: 3. This CDR3 region has 17 residues. Germline V lookup: CDR1 SGHAT, CDR2 FQNNGV.

J is TRBJ1-1 and V is TRBV27, with D uncertain. Germline CDR1 reads MNHEY; CDR2 reads SMNVEV (reference sequence). The CDR3 covers 14 residues. The germline V and J ends were trimmed by 6 bases and 0 bases, with 11 bases remaining between them. The CDR3 bases are TGTGCCAGCAGCCCCAGATTAATGAACACTGAAGCTTTCTTT. This codes for CASSPRLMNTEAFF.

The chain recombines TRBV15 with TRBJ2-3; 11 positions agree with TRBD2. The CDR3 covers 18 residues. Germline V gives CDR1 LNHNV, CDR2 YYDKDF (reference sequence). V lost 4 bases to trimming and J lost 6 bases; unmatched junction nucleotides: 15. CDR3 bases: TGTGCCACCAGCAAAGATCCCCGACTAGCGGGGTTGTTGGATACGCAGTATTTT. Protein product: CATSKDPRLAGLLDTQYF.

The chain links TRBV5-1 to TRBJ2-2, with TRBD1 matching over 7 bases. V lost 4 bases to trimming and J lost 6 bases; unmatched junction nucleotides: 9. Germline V gives CDR1 SGHRS, CDR2 YFSETQ. This CDR3 spans 15 amino acids. The CDR3 here is CASSLEQGSAGELFF. The CDR3 DNA follows: TGCGCCAGCAGCCTGGAACAGGGGTCGGCCGGGGAGCTGTTTTTT.

The sample holds a few counts of this clone. The chain joins TRBV30 to TRBJ1-6, with a possible D match to TRBD1 (5 bases). Germline V gene lookup returns CDR1 GTSNPN and CDR2 SVGIG (reference sequence). The CDR3 length is 15 residues. V was shortened by 2 bases and J by 10 bases, with 18 bases between the two germline ends. The CDR3 DNA reads as TGTGCCTGGAGTCGGGACTCCCAGGGATGGTCACCCCTCCACTTT. This encodes CAWSRDSQGWSPLHF.

CDR3 coding DNA: TGTGCCAGCAGCCAAGATCTAAGGACCAAGCAGTTCTTC. This sequence encodes CASSQDLRTKQFF. The chain recombines TRBV14 with TRBJ2-1; D not resolved. V lost 0 bases and J lost 11, with 11 bases in between. Germline V gene sequence: CDR1 SGHDN, CDR2 FVKESK. The CDR3 contains 13 residues.

The chain carries TRBV3-1 (or the pseudogene TRBV3-2) and TRBJ1-4; tentatively, D is TRBD1 (6 bases). Per the germline V gene, CDR1 is LGHDT and CDR2 is YNNKEL (reference sequence). The CDR3 is 17 residues long. Trimming shortened V by 4 bases and J by 5 bases, and 20 bases separated the two germline ends. DNA of the CDR3: TGTGCCAGCAGCCCGCTCATTCTGGGGCAGGGGAATGAAAAACTGTTTTTT. It translates to CASSPLILGQGNEKLFF.

The rearrangement joins TRBV9 to TRBJ2-1; TRBD1 matches 9 bases. From germline, CDR1 is SGDLS and CDR2 YYNGEE. The trim removed 0 bases at V and 7 bases at J, leaving 5 bases unmatched. The CDR3 contains 15 residues. In DNA form, the CDR3 reads TGTGCCAGCAGCGTAGTAGACAGGGGGTTGAATGAGCAGTTCTTC. Protein sequence: CASSVVDRGLNEQFF.

The chain recombines TRBV18 with TRBJ1-2, with TRBD1 matching over 7 bases. Losses at the gene ends were 3 bases for V and 6 bases for J; bases not matched to a gene: 10. Per germline, CDR1 KGHSH and CDR2 LQKENI. This CDR3 has 15 amino acids. The chain's CDR3 is CASSPRTGLKDGYTF. The CDR3 bases are TGTGCCAGCTCACCCCGGACAGGCCTAAAGGATGGCTACACCTTC.

The rearrangement links TRBV3-1 (or the pseudogene TRBV3-2) to TRBJ1-1, with no clear D. V lost 4 bases and J 0 bases, leaving 6 bases between the germline ends. This CDR3 region has 13 residues. Germline loops: CDR1 LGHDT, CDR2 YNNKEL (reference sequence). The CDR3 is CASSPSMNTEAFF. For the CDR3, the DNA is TGTGCCAGCAGCCCAAGTATGAACACTGAAGCTTTCTTT.

This sequence joins TRBV3-1 (or the pseudogene TRBV3-2) and TRBJ2-1; TRBD2 aligns across 10 bases. This CDR3 has 14 amino acids. V was clipped by 1 base and J by 8 bases; unmatched bases: 2. Germline V gene data show CDR1 as LGHDT and CDR2 as YNNKEL (reference sequence). CDR3 coding DNA: TGTGCCAGCAGCCAAGGCAGCGGGAGGGATGAGCAGTTCTTC. Translation gives CASSQGSGRDEQFF.

This chain uses TRBV5-1 with TRBJ1-2; D is unclear. CDR1 and CDR2 (germline): SGHRS, YFSETQ. The CDR3 spans 15 residues. Deletions cut 0 bases from V and 4 bases from J, with 13 bases between. DNA of the CDR3: TGCGCCAGCAGCTTGGACCCAGCCGCTACCTATGGCTACACCTTC. It yields the protein CASSLDPAATYGYTF. The entire variable domain, with the rest obtained from reference TRBV5-1 and TRBJ1-2, is as follows: KAGVTQTPRYLIKTRGQQVTLSCSPISGHRSVSWYQQTPGQGLQFLFEYFSETQRNKGNFPGRFSGRQFSNSRSEMNVSTLELGDSALYLCASSLDPAATYGYTFGSGTRLTVV.

The chain links TRBV5-1 to TRBJ2-5, with D possibly being TRBD1 (6 bases). Germline CDR1 is SGHRS and CDR2 is YFSETQ. The CDR3 has 14 amino acids. Trimming stripped 0 bases from V and 5 bases from J, with 11 bases between. CDR3 amino acids: CASSLGPQGETQYF. The CDR3 DNA is TGCGCCAGCAGCTTGGGACCTCAGGGGGAGACCCAGTACTTC.

The genes are TRBV5-5 and TRBJ2-2; 8 bases agree with TRBD2. CDR1 and CDR2 (germline): SGHKS, YYEKEE (reference sequence). The J segment lost 6 bases and the V segment lost 0 bases, leaving 1 base of the junction unmatched. CDR3 size: 14 residues. The CDR3 DNA reads TGTGCCAGCAGCTTGGGGACTAGCCCCGGGGAGCTGTTTTTT. Its protein is CASSLGTSPGELFF.

This clone appeared once. The chain employs TRBV11-2 and TRBJ2-7; perhaps TRBD2 as D (6 bases). Germline V gives CDR1 SGHAT, CDR2 FQNNGV. The CDR3 has 15 amino acids. The V end was cut by 4 bases, the J end by 7 bases, with 20 bases between. The CDR3 region has the DNA TGTGCCAGCAGCTCCCTACAAGGGTTTGGGGGGGAGCAGTACTTC. Translating it yields CASSSLQGFGGEQYF. Full variable domain (outside the CDR3, taken from reference TRBV11-2 and TRBJ2-7): EAGVAQSPRYKIIEKRQSVAFWCNPISGHATLYWYQQILGQGPKLLIQFQNNGVVDDSQLPKDRFSAERLKGVDSTLKIQPAKLEDSAVYLCASSSLQGFGGEQYFGPGTRLTVT.

J is TRBJ1-4 and V is TRBV7-8; D might be TRBD1 (6 bases). There are 15 residues in the CDR3. The V end was cut by 0 bases, the J end by 5 bases, with 10 bases between. CDR1 and CDR2 (germline): SGHVS, FQNEAQ. The CDR3 bases are TGTGCCAGCAGCTTAGCACAGGGTATGAATGAAAAACTGTTTTTT. Its protein product is CASSLAQGMNEKLFF.

V usage is TRBV4-2 and J usage is TRBJ1-2; 8 positions match TRBD1. Looked up from germline, CDR1 is LGHNA and CDR2 is YNFKEQ. Unmatched junction bases numbered 7, after V lost 0 bases and J lost 4 bases. The CDR3 spans 16 residues. The CDR3 DNA sequence: TGTGCCAGCAGCCAAGAGGAGGACAGGGTAGTCTATGGCTACACCTTC. Translation: CASSQEEDRVVYGYTF.

The gene calls are TRBV27 and TRBJ2-2, with D possibly called TRBD1 or TRBD2 (6 bases each). The V end lost 1 base, the J end lost 1 base, and 10 bases lay between the germline ends. Germline CDR1 and CDR2: MNHEY and SMNVEV (reference sequence). CDR3 length: 16 amino acids. CDR3 in amino acids: CASSLWGAVNTGELFF. The CDR3 DNA reads as TGTGCCAGCAGTTTATGGGGGGCAGTGAACACCGGGGAGCTGTTTTTT.